This T cell receptor beta chain was sequenced during a study of T cell responses to AZD1222 COVID-19 vaccine. The table came from immunoSEQ multiplex PCR; TCRdb's copy has only in-frame clones and leaves some out. The data show 120,000 to 150,000 clones, approximately 88% seen once. Germline values: CDR1 LNHDA, CDR2 SQIVND (reference sequence). V lost 6 bases to trimming and J lost 0 bases; unmatched junction nucleotides: 7. CDR3 size: 15 residues. This chain links TRBV19 with TRBJ2-7; TRBD2 matches 8 bases. This receptor was taken from an adult who received the MenACWY meningococcal vaccine as a control. The sample here was peripheral blood, taken 28 days after the second dose of the MenACWY control vaccine. CDR3 sequence reads: CASSSGGGSSYEQYF. The DNA of the CDR3 is TGTGCCAGTAGCTCGGGGGGGGGAAGCTCCTACGAGCAGTACTTC.